This T cell receptor beta chain derives from a study of blood T cell repertoires in COVID-19. Germline values: CDR1 SEHNR, CDR2 FQNEAQ (reference sequence). The CDR3 totals 16 residues. The V and J ends lost 1 base and 6 bases respectively, with 15 bases between them. Clones were sequenced by immunoSEQ multiplex PCR, and TCRdb holds only the in-frame ones, with some missing. The data show 85,000 to 95,000 clones, approximately 85% seen once. The sample holds one count of this clone. The clonotype comes from a human donor in a cohort sampled during active COVID-19. Material: peripheral blood. The chain has TRBV7-9 and TRBJ2-2; possible D gene TRBD2, 6 bases. CDR3 coding DNA: TGTGCCAGCAGCTTAGTATCCGGGACTCCTGCCGGGGAGCTGTTTTTT. Protein: CASSLVSGTPAGELFF.